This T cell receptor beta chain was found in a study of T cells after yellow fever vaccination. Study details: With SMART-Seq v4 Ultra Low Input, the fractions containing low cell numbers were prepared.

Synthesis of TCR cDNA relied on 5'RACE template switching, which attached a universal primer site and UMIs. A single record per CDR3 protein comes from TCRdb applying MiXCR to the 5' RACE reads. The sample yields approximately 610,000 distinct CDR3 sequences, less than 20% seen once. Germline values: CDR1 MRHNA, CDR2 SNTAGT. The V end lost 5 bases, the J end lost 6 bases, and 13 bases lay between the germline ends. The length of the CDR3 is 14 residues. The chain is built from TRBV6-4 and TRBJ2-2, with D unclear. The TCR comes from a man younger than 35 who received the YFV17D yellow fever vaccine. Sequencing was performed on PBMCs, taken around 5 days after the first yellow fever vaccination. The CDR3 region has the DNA TGTGCCAGCAGTCCGCGGACCGGGCCCGGGGAGCTGTTTTTT. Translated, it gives CASSPRTGPGELFF.